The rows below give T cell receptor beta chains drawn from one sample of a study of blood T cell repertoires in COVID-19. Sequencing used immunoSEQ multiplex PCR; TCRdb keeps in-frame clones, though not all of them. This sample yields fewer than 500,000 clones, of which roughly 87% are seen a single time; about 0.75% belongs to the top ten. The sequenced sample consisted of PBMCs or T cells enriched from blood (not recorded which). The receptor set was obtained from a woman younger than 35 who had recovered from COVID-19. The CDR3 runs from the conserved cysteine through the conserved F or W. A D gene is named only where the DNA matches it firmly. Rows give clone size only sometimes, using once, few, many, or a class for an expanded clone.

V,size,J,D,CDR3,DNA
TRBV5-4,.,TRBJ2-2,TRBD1,CASSWGTTGAGTGELFF,TGTGCCAGCAGCTGGGGGACGACAGGGGCAGGAACCGGGGAGCTGTTTTTT
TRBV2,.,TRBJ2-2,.,CASTRTNPMGTGELFF,TGTGCCAGCACCAGGACAAACCCAATGGGGACCGGGGAGCTGTTTTTT
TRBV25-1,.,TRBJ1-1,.,CASSDSGEGNTEAFF,TGTGCCAGCAGTGACTCAGGGGAAGGGAACACTGAAGCTTTCTTT
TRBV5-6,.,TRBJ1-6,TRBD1,CASSLTGDNSPLHF,TGTGCCAGCAGCTTAACAGGGGATAATTCACCCCTCCACTTT
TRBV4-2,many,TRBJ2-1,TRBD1,CASSQVGQGAGEQFF,TGTGCCAGCAGCCAAGTCGGGCAGGGGGCAGGTGAGCAGTTCTTC
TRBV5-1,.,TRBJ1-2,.,CASSLDRERYGYTF,TGCGCCAGCAGCTTGGACAGGGAACGCTATGGCTACACCTTC
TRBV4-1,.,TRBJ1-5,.,CASSQDWAGRGSNQPQHF,TGCGCCAGCAGCCAAGATTGGGCCGGGAGGGGGTCCAATCAGCCCCAGCATTTT
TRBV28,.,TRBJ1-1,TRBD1,CAGGQGGNTEAFF,TGTGCCGGGGGACAGGGGGGTAACACTGAAGCTTTCTTT
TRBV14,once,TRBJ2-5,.,CASSHPGEYQETQYF,TGTGCCAGCAGCCACCCGGGGGAGTACCAAGAGACCCAGTACTTC
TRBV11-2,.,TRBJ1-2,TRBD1,CASSSYSDRAEYGYTF,TGTGCCAGCAGCTCATACTCGGACAGGGCGGAGTATGGCTACACCTTC
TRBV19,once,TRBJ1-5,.,CASSITGSNQPQHF,TGTGCCAGTAGTATAACAGGTAGCAATCAGCCCCAGCATTTT
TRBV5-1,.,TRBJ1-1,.,CASSLDQGSTEAFF,TGCGCCAGCAGCTTGGATCAGGGCAGCACTGAAGCTTTCTTT
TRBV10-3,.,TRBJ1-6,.,CATAPAGKNNSPLHF,TGTGCCACCGCCCCGGCGGGGAAGAATAATTCACCCCTCCACTTT
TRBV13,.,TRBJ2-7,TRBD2,CASSLRTSGGDYEQYF,TGTGCCAGCAGCTTGCGAACTAGCGGGGGCGACTACGAGCAGTACTTC
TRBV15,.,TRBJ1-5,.,CATSRDSSNQPQHF,TGTGCCACCAGCAGAGATTCGAGCAATCAGCCCCAGCATTTT
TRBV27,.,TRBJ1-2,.,CASSLAAGGNYGYTF,TGTGCCAGCAGTCTAGCCGCCGGGGGTAACTATGGCTACACCTTC
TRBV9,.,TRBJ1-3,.,CASSALEQGSGNTIYF,TGTGCCAGCAGCGCCCTTGAACAGGGCTCCGGAAACACCATATATTTT
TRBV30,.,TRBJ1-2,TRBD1,CAWSRDREAYGYTF,TGTGCCTGGAGCCGGGACAGGGAGGCCTATGGCTACACCTTC
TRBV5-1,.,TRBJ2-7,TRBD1,CASRGTGYEQYF,TGCGCCAGTCGAGGGACAGGCTACGAGCAGTACTTC
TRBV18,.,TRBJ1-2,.,CASSPETLVDGYTF,TGTGCCAGCTCACCCGAGACACTGGTGGATGGCTACACCTTC
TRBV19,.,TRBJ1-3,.,CASSKGGADGNTIYF,TGTGCCAGTAGTAAAGGAGGGGCTGATGGAAACACCATATATTTT
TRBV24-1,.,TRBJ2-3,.,CATGASGTDTQYF,TGTGCCACGGGGGCATCGGGCACAGATACGCAGTATTTT
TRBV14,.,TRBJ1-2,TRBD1,CASSPPDRDGVEGYTF,TGTGCCAGCAGCCCACCGGACAGGGATGGGGTTGAGGGCTACACCTTC
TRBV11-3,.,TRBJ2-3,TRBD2,CASSFGGRDTQYF,TGTGCCAGCAGCTTCGGGGGGAGGGATACGCAGTATTTT
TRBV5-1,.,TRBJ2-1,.,CASKSTGNVYNEQFF,TGCGCCAGCAAGTCAACAGGGAACGTCTACAATGAGCAGTTCTTC
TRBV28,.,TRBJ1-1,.,CASSSPVNTEAFF,TGTGCCAGCAGTTCTCCGGTGAACACTGAAGCTTTCTTT
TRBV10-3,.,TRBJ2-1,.,CAISDGGLKFF,TGTGCCATCAGTGATGGAGGGCTGAAGTTCTTC
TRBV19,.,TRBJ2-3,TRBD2,CASRAAGGQGTQYF,TGTGCCAGTCGGGCCGCGGGGGGGCAGGGTACGCAGTATTTT
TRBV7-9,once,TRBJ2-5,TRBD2,CASSPGLAVIETQYF,TGTGCCAGCAGCCCCGGGCTAGCGGTCATAGAGACCCAGTACTTC
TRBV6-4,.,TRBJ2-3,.,CASRPGLGLTDTQYF,TGTGCCAGCAGGCCGGGACTGGGACTCACAGATACGCAGTATTTT
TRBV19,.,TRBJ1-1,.,CASSPRGGGSPFF,TGTGCCAGTAGTCCCCGAGGGGGGGGAAGCCCTTTCTTT
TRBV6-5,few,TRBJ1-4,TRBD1,CASSRTGVDEKLFF,TGTGCCAGCAGCCGGACAGGGGTGGATGAAAAACTGTTTTTT
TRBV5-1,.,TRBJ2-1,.,CASSLGFAPGLSSYNEQFF,TGCGCCAGCAGCTTGGGGTTCGCCCCGGGGTTAAGCTCCTACAATGAGCAGTTCTTC
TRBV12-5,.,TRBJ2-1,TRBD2,CASGSLGRALTIEQFF,TGTGCTAGTGGTTCCCTGGGGAGGGCCCTTACAATTGAGCAGTTCTTC
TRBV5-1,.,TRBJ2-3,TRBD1,CASSLLGGQGGDTQYF,TGCGCCAGCAGCTTGTTGGGGGGACAGGGAGGAGATACGCAGTATTTT
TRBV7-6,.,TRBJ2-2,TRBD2,CASSRLSSGVSTGELFF,TGTGCCAGCAGCCGACTCTCTAGCGGGGTCAGCACCGGGGAGCTGTTTTTT
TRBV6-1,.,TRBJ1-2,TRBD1,CASSEPGQSYGYTF,TGTGCCAGCAGTGAGCCGGGACAGAGCTATGGCTACACCTTC
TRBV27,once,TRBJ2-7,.,CASSLKSSYEQYF,TGTGCCAGCAGTTTAAAGAGCTCCTACGAGCAGTACTTC
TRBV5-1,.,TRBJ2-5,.,CASSLSFEETQYF,TGCGCCAGCAGCTTGAGTTTTGAGGAGACCCAGTACTTC